This T cell receptor (beta chain) stems from a study of T cells in Graves' hyperthyroidism and ophthalmopathy. Remarks on this clonotype: Its antigen is as yet unknown.

Germline values: CDR1 DFQATT, CDR2 SNEGSKA (reference sequence). V lost 4 bases and J 2 bases, leaving 15 bases between the germline ends. This CDR3 has 15 residues. Study-wide points: Among clonotypes expanded in thyroid above 0.001, most were also found in blood.

The TCR beta CDR3 regions underwent amplification using RNA transcripts as the source. HTBI primers drove first-round RT-PCR of the TCR CDR3. TCRdb fed the multiplex PCR reads into MiXCR, producing one record per CDR3 protein. The data show hundreds of thousands of distinct CDR3 sequences, with about 15% seen just once and roughly a tenth held by the top ten. The chain links TRBV20-1 to TRBJ1-5; D uncertain. Sequenced: blood. The receptor was isolated from a woman under 30 with Graves' hyperthyroidism. The CDR3 loop reads CSAKIDSTGNQPQHF. CDR3 sequence (DNA): TGCAGTGCTAAGATCGACTCGACGGGCAATCAGCCCCAGCATTTT.